This T cell receptor (beta chain) was documented in a study of molecular identifiers for immune sequencing clone quantification. TCRdb ran MiXCR on the PCR reads and lists one entry per CDR3 protein. The table shows tens of thousands of distinct CDR3 sequences, with around 19% occurring only once. CDR1 is PRHDT, CDR2 FYEKMQ, per germline (reference sequence). The CDR3 sequence is 15 residues long. V lost 0 bases and J 1 base, leaving 7 bases between the germline ends. This clonotype was recorded a few times. From about 21,000 to 970,000 sorted cells, naive CD8 libraries were generated with 10%, 30% or 50% RNA.

This sequence was found in a human donor in good health. Some libraries in this study had Jurkat cell RNA spiked in. Input material: naive CD8+ T cells from blood, with Jurkat cell RNA spiked in. The sample's subset: FACS-sorted CD8+CD4-CCR7+CD45RA+ naive T cells. The chain is built from TRBV13 and TRBJ1-5; the D gene is possibly TRBD1 (6 bases). CDR3 amino acids: CASSLGGTSNQPQHF. CDR3 coding DNA: TGTGCCAGCAGCTTAGGCGGGACAAGCAATCAGCCCCAGCATTTT.